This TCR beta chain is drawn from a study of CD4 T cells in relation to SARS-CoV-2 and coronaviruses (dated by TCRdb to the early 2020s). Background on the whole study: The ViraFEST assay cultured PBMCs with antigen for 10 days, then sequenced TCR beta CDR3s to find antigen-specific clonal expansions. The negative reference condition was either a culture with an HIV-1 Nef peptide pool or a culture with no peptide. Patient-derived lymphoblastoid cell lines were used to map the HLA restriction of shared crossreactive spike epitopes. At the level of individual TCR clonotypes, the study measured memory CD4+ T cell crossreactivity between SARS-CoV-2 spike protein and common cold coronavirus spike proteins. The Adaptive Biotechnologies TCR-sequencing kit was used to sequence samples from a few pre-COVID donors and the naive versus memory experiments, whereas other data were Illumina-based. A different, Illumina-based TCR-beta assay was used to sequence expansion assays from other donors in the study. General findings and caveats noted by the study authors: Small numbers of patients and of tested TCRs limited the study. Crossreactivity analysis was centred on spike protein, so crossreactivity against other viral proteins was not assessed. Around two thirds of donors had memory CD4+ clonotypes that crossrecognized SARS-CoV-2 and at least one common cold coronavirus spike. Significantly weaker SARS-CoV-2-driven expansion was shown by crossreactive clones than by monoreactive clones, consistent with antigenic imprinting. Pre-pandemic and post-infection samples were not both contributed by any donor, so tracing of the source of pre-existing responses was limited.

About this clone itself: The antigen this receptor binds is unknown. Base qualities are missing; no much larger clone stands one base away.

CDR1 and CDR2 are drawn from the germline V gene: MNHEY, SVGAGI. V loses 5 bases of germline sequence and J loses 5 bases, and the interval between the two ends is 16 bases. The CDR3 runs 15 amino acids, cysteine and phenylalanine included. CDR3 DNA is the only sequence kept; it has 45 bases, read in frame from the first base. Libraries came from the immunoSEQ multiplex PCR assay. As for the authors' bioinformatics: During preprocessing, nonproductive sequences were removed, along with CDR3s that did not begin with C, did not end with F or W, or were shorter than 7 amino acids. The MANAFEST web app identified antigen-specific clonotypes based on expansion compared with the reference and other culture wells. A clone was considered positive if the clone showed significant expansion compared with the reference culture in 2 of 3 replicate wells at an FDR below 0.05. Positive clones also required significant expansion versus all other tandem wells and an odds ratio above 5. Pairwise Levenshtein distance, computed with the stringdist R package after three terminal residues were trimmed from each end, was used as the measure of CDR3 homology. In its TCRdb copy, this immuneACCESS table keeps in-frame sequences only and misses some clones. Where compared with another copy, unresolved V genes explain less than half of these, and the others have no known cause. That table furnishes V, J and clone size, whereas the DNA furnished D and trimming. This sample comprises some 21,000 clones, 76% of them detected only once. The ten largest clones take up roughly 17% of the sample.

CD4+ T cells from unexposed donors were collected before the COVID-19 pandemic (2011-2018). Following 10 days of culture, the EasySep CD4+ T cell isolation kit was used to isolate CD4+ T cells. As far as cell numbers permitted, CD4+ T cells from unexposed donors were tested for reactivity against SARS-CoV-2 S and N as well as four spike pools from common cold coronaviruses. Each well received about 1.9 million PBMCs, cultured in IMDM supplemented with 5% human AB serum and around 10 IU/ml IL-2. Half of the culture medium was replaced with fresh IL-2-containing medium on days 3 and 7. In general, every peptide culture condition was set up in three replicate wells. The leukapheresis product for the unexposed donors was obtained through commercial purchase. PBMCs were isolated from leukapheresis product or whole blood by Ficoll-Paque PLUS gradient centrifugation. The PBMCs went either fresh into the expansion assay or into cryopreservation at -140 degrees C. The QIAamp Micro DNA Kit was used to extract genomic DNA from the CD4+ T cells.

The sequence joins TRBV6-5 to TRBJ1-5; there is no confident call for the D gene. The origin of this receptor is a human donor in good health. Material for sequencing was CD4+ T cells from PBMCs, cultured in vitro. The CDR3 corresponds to CASSPSWDRDQPQHF. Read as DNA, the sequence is TGTGCCAGCAGTCCTTCGTGGGATAGAGATCAGCCCCAGCATTTT.